This is a list of T cell receptor beta chains from one sample in a study of shared clonotypes between healthy human individuals. Repertoires were generated with immunoSEQ multiplex PCR, while TCRdb's copy carries only in-frame clones and drops some. The data contain about 2.1 million clones, approximately 92% of them singletons. The source material was naive CD8+ T cells from PBMCs. The origin of the receptors is a man between 18 and 35 years old in good health. Some clones in this sample may be carry-over from other donors' samples. The CDR3 runs from the conserved cysteine through the conserved F or W. Each record gives: CDR3 DNA, CDR3 protein, J gene, clone size, V gene, D gene. A D gene is named only where the DNA matches it firmly. Where a row states a size, it is once, few, many or the class of an expanded clone; other rows omit it.

cdr3_nt: TGTGCCACCAGCAGGGCCGGGACTACCCTTGAGTATGAGCAGTTCTTC; cdr3_aa: CATSRAGTTLEYEQFF; j_call: TRBJ2-1; clone_size: once; v_call: TRBV15; d_call: TRBD2
cdr3_nt: TGTGCCAGCAGTGGACTCCATACATTAACCGGGGAGCTGTTTTTT; cdr3_aa: CASSGLHTLTGELFF; j_call: TRBJ2-2; clone_size: -; v_call: TRBV28; d_call: -
cdr3_nt: TGTGCCAGCAGTCCTACGTGGGACATCCTCTATGGCTACACCTTC; cdr3_aa: CASSPTWDILYGYTF; j_call: TRBJ1-2; clone_size: -; v_call: TRBV27; d_call: -
cdr3_nt: TGTGCCAGCAGCTTGGGACGCGGGACGGTCTATGGCTACACCTTC; cdr3_aa: CASSLGRGTVYGYTF; j_call: TRBJ1-2; clone_size: once; v_call: TRBV5-5; d_call: -
cdr3_nt: TGTGCCAGTAGTTTCTCCCCATTGGGGGAGGGTTCGGGCGAGCAGTACTTC; cdr3_aa: CASSFSPLGEGSGEQYF; j_call: TRBJ2-7; clone_size: -; v_call: TRBV19; d_call: TRBD2
cdr3_nt: TGTGCCAGCAGGTCGGGGGCAACGAACTATGGCTACACCTTC; cdr3_aa: CASRSGATNYGYTF; j_call: TRBJ1-2; clone_size: -; v_call: TRBV28; d_call: -
cdr3_nt: TGTGCCACCAGCCGGAAAAAGACATCGTTGGACTATGGCTACACCTTC; cdr3_aa: CATSRKKTSLDYGYTF; j_call: TRBJ1-2; clone_size: once; v_call: TRBV15; d_call: -
cdr3_nt: TGTGCCAGCAGCGCCCCCACGGGCTACGAGCAGTACTTC; cdr3_aa: CASSAPTGYEQYF; j_call: TRBJ2-7; clone_size: -; v_call: TRBV9; d_call: -
cdr3_nt: TGTGCCAGCAGCGTAGACGGGAGTATGGATACGCAGTATTTT; cdr3_aa: CASSVDGSMDTQYF; j_call: TRBJ2-3; clone_size: -; v_call: TRBV9; d_call: -
cdr3_nt: TGTGCCAGCAGCGTAGGGAGGGAGGGGACTGAAGCTTTCTTT; cdr3_aa: CASSVGREGTEAFF; j_call: TRBJ1-1; clone_size: -; v_call: TRBV9; d_call: -
cdr3_nt: TGTGCCAGCAGCCAATCAGGGGCCTCCTTGGAGACCCAGTACTTC; cdr3_aa: CASSQSGASLETQYF; j_call: TRBJ2-5; clone_size: -; v_call: TRBV16; d_call: -
cdr3_nt: TGTGCCAGCAGTGAAGCGCCGGGAGGAGGAGCCGACGGTGAAAAACTGTTTTTT; cdr3_aa: CASSEAPGGGADGEKLFF; j_call: TRBJ1-4; clone_size: -; v_call: TRBV2; d_call: -
cdr3_nt: TGCGCCAGCAGCCCCGAGGGAAGGCAAGAGACCCAGTACTTC; cdr3_aa: CASSPEGRQETQYF; j_call: TRBJ2-5; clone_size: -; v_call: TRBV5-1; d_call: -
cdr3_nt: TGCAGCGTAGTTACAGGGTATGGCTACACCTTC; cdr3_aa: CSVVTGYGYTF; j_call: TRBJ1-2; clone_size: -; v_call: TRBV29-1; d_call: -
cdr3_nt: TGTGCCAGCGTGATGGACAGGGGGGTTGATCAGCCCCAGCATTTT; cdr3_aa: CASVMDRGVDQPQHF; j_call: TRBJ1-5; clone_size: few; v_call: TRBV6-6; d_call: TRBD1
cdr3_nt: TGTGCCAGAGGACAGGGGGATAGCGGGAACTCCTACGAGCAGTACTTC; cdr3_aa: CARGQGDSGNSYEQYF; j_call: TRBJ2-7; clone_size: -; v_call: TRBV2; d_call: TRBD1
cdr3_nt: TGTGCCAGCAGTTTAAGACAGGGCTTTATCGCCGGGGAGCTGTTTTTT; cdr3_aa: CASSLRQGFIAGELFF; j_call: TRBJ2-2; clone_size: -; v_call: TRBV27; d_call: TRBD1
cdr3_nt: TGTGCCAGCAGCCTAGATGGGGGCTGGTCCCAAGAGACCCAGTACTTC; cdr3_aa: CASSLDGGWSQETQYF; j_call: TRBJ2-5; clone_size: once; v_call: TRBV11-2; d_call: -
cdr3_nt: TGTGCCGGAAAAGACAGAACAAGCAATGAGCAGTTCTTC; cdr3_aa: CAGKDRTSNEQFF; j_call: TRBJ2-1; clone_size: -; v_call: TRBV19; d_call: -
cdr3_nt: TGTGCCAGCAGGGACGGACTTCTCTACGAGCAGTACTTC; cdr3_aa: CASRDGLLYEQYF; j_call: TRBJ2-7; clone_size: -; v_call: TRBV11-2; d_call: -
cdr3_nt: TGTGCCAGCAGTGAAACGAGGGTCACCTCCGGCTACGAGCAGTACTTC; cdr3_aa: CASSETRVTSGYEQYF; j_call: TRBJ2-7; clone_size: -; v_call: TRBV6-1; d_call: -
cdr3_nt: TGCGCCAGCAGCCAATCAGGGGCAGGCTCCGCAGATACGCAGTATTTT; cdr3_aa: CASSQSGAGSADTQYF; j_call: TRBJ2-3; clone_size: -; v_call: TRBV23-1; d_call: -
cdr3_nt: TGTGCCAGCAGTTGGTATAAGAACACTGAAGCTTTCTTT; cdr3_aa: CASSWYKNTEAFF; j_call: TRBJ1-1; clone_size: -; v_call: TRBV27; d_call: -
cdr3_nt: TGTGCCAGCAGTTTCCCGTCGACAGGGGGCTATGGCTACACCTTC; cdr3_aa: CASSFPSTGGYGYTF; j_call: TRBJ1-2; clone_size: -; v_call: TRBV28; d_call: TRBD1
cdr3_nt: TGTGCCAGCAGCAATTCTCCCGGGCCCTACGAGCAGTACTTC; cdr3_aa: CASSNSPGPYEQYF; j_call: TRBJ2-7; clone_size: -; v_call: TRBV28; d_call: -
cdr3_nt: TGTGCCAGCAGCGCACCGCGGGAACGGGACTCCAGTCCCGACCTTAGCTCCTACAATGAGCAGTTCTTC; cdr3_aa: CASSAPRERDSSPDLSSYNEQFF; j_call: TRBJ2-1; clone_size: -; v_call: TRBV9; d_call: -
cdr3_nt: TGTGCCAGCAGCTTGGGTAGCAATCAGCCCCAGCATTTT; cdr3_aa: CASSLGSNQPQHF; j_call: TRBJ1-5; clone_size: -; v_call: TRBV5-4; d_call: -
cdr3_nt: TGCGCCACACGGCTAGCGGGGACCCTGATATTGAACACCGGGGAGCTGTTTTTT; cdr3_aa: CATRLAGTLILNTGELFF; j_call: TRBJ2-2; clone_size: -; v_call: TRBV4-1; d_call: TRBD2
cdr3_nt: TGTGCCTGGAGTGTATTTACAGGGCACAACTATGGCTACACCTTC; cdr3_aa: CAWSVFTGHNYGYTF; j_call: TRBJ1-2; clone_size: -; v_call: TRBV30; d_call: -
cdr3_nt: TGTGCCAGCAGTTTAAGCGGACAGGACTTTAATGAAAAACTGTTTTTT; cdr3_aa: CASSLSGQDFNEKLFF; j_call: TRBJ1-4; clone_size: -; v_call: TRBV28; d_call: TRBD1
cdr3_nt: TGTGCCAGCAGCGGGGCCGGGACAGCCAGAAACACCATATATTTT; cdr3_aa: CASSGAGTARNTIYF; j_call: TRBJ1-3; clone_size: -; v_call: TRBV5-6; d_call: TRBD1